This T cell receptor beta chain appears in the sequencing data of a study of blood T cell repertoires in COVID-19. The method was immunoSEQ multiplex PCR; TCRdb's version includes in-frame clones alone and lacks a portion of them. The sample consists of 130,000 to 150,000 clones, roughly 83% of them appearing once. Across roughly 25 US areas, participants ranged in age from about 18 to 100 years. Assignments of participants to cohorts depended upon their own reported clinical history. The sequenced sample was PBMCs or T cells enriched from blood (not recorded which). The TCR comes from a man aged 45-65 years who had recovered from COVID-19.

CDR3 DNA: TGTGCCAGCAGCAACGGGGGGGCAGAGAACTATGGCTACACCTTC. It translates to CASSNGGAENYGYTF. The genes are TRBV7-3 and TRBJ1-2, with TRBD1 as a possible D gene (6 bases). V was pared by 5 bases and J by 2 bases, with 15 bases between. Germline CDR1 is SGHTA and CDR2 is FQGTGA. The CDR3 is 15 amino acids. Filled out from reference TRBV7-3 and TRBJ1-2, the complete variable domain reads GAGVSQTPSNKVTEKGKYVELRCDPISGHTALYWYRQSLGQGPEFLIYFQGTGAADDSGLPNDRFFAVRPEGSVSTLKIQRTERGDSAVYLCASSNGGAENYGYTFGSGTRLTVV.